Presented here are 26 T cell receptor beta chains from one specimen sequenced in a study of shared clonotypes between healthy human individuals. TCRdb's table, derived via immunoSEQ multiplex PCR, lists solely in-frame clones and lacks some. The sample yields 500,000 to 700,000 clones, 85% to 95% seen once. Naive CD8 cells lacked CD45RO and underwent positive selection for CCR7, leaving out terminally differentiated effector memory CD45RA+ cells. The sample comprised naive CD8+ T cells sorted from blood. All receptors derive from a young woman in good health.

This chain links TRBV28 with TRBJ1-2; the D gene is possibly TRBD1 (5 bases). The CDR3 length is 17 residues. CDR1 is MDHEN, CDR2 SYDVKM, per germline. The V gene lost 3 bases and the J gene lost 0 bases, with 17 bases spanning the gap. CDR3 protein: CASSFLQWTLANYGYTF. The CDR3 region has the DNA TGTGCCAGCAGTTTTTTACAATGGACATTAGCTAACTATGGCTACACCTTC.

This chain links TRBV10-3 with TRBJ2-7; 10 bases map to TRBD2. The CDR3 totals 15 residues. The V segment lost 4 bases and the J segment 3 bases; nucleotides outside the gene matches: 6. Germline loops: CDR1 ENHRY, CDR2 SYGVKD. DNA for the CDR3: TGTGCCATCAGTGTGCCTCTAGCGGGAGTCTACGAGCAGTACTTC. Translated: CAISVPLAGVYEQYF.

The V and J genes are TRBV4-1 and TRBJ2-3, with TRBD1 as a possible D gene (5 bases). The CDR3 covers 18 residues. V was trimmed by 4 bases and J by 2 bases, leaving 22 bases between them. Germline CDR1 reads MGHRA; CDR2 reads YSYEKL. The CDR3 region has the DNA TGCGCCAGCAGCCCGTTAGACCCGGACATCGTCGTCACAGATACGCAGTATTTT. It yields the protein CASSPLDPDIVVTDTQYF.

DNA for the CDR3: TGTGCCAGCAGCTCGGACAGGGGGCCCTACGAGCAGTACTTC. As protein: CASSSDRGPYEQYF. The chain joins TRBV5-4 to TRBJ2-7; 11 bases agree with TRBD1. J lost 2 bases, V lost 3 bases, and 1 base had no gene match. The CDR3 spans 14 residues. CDR1 and CDR2 from the germline V gene are SGHNT and YYREEE (reference sequence). Combining the CDR3 with reference TRBV5-4 and TRBJ2-7 gives the whole variable domain ETGVTQSPTHLIKTRGQQVTLRCSSQSGHNTVSWYQQALGQGPQFIFQYYREEENGRGNFPPRFSGLQFPNYSSELNVNALELDDSALYLCASSSDRGPYEQYFGPGTRLTVT.

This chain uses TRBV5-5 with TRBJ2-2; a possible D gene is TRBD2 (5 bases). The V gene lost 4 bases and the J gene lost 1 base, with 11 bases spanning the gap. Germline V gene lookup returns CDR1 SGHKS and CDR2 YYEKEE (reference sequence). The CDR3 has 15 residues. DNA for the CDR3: TGTGCCAGCAGCCCGGAGGCTATGAACACCGGGGAGCTGTTTTTT. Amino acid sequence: CASSPEAMNTGELFF. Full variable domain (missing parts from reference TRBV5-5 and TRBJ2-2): DAGVTQSPTHLIKTRGQQVTLRCSPISGHKSVSWYQQVLGQGPQFIFQYYEKEERGRGNFPDRFSARQFPNYSSELNVNALLLGDSALYLCASSPEAMNTGELFFGEGSRLTVL.

CDR3 in DNA: TGTGCCAGCAGCTTCCCCGGGCGGACAGGGAACTATGGCTACACCTTC. Translated: CASSFPGRTGNYGYTF. This chain uses TRBV7-9 with TRBJ1-2, with 8 bases that match TRBD1. V dropped 3 bases and J dropped 2; count of bases not matched to a gene: 8. The CDR3 is made up of 16 amino acids. The V gene's germline CDR1 is SEHNR and CDR2 FQNEAQ (reference sequence).

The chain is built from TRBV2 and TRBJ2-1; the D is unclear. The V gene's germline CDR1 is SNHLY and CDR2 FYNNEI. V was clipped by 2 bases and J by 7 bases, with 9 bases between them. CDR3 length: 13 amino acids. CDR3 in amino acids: CASSEPLRNEQFF. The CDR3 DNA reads TGTGCCAGCAGTGAACCTCTAAGGAATGAGCAGTTCTTC. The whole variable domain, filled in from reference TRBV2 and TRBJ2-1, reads EPEVTQTPSHQVTQMGQEVILRCVPISNHLYFYWYRQILGQKVEFLVSFYNNEISEKSEIFDDQFSVERPDGSNFTLKIRSTKLEDSAMYFCASSEPLRNEQFFGPGTRLTVL.

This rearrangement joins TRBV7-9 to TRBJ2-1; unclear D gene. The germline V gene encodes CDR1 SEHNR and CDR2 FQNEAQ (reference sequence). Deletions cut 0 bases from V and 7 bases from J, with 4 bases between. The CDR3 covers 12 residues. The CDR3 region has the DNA TGTGCCAGCAGCTTAGCGTGGAATGAGCAGTTCTTC. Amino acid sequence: CASSLAWNEQFF.

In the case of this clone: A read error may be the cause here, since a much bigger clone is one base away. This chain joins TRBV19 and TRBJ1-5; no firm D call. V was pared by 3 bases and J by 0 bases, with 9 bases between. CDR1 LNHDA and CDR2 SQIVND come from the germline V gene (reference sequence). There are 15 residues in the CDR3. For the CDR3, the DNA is TGTGCCAGTAGTATCTGGGGAGATAGCAATCAGCCCCAGCATTTT. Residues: CASSIWGDSNQPQHF.

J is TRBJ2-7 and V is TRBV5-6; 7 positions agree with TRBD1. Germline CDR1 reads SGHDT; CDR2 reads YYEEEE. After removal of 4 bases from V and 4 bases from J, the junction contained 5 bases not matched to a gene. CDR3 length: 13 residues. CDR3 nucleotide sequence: TGTGCCAGCAGCCAGGGGGTGAAGTACGAGCAGTACTTC. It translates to CASSQGVKYEQYF. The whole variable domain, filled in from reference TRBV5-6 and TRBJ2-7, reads DAGVTQSPTHLIKTRGQQVTLRCSPKSGHDTVSWYQQALGQGPQFIFQYYEEEERQRGNFPDRFSGHQFPNYSSELNVNALLLGDSALYLCASSQGVKYEQYFGPGTRLTVT.

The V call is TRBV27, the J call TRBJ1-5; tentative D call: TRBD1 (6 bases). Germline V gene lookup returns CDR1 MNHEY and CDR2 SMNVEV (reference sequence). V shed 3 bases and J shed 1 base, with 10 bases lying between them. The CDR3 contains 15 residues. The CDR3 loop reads CASSFDGQSNQPQHF. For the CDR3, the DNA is TGTGCCAGCAGTTTTGATGGACAGAGCAATCAGCCCCAGCATTTT.

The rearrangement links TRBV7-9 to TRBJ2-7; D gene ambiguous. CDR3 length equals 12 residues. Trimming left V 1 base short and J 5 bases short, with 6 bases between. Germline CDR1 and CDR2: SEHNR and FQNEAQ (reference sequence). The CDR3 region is CASSLEGNEQYF. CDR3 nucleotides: TGTGCCAGCAGCTTAGAAGGAAACGAGCAGTACTTC.

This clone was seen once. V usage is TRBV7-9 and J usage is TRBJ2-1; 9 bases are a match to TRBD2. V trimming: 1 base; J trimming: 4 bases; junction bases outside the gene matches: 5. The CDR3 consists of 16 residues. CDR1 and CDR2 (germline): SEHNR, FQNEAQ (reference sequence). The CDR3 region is CASSLEGTSPYNEQFF. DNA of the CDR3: TGTGCCAGCAGCTTAGAAGGGACTAGCCCTTACAATGAGCAGTTCTTC. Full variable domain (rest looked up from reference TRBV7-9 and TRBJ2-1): DTGVSQNPRHKITKRGQNVTFRCDPISEHNRLYWYRQTLGQGPEFLTYFQNEAQLEKSRLLSDRFSAERPKGSFSTLEIQRTEQGDSAMYLCASSLEGTSPYNEQFFGPGTRLTVL.

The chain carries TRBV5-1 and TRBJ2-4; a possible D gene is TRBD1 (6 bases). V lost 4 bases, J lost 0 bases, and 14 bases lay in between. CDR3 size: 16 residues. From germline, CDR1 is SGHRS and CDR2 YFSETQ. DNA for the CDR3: TGCGCCAGCAGCACCGGGACAATTAAAGCCAAAAACATTCAGTACTTC. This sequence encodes CASSTGTIKAKNIQYF. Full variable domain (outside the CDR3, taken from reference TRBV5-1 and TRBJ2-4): KAGVTQTPRYLIKTRGQQVTLSCSPISGHRSVSWYQQTPGQGLQFLFEYFSETQRNKGNFPGRFSGRQFSNSRSEMNVSTLELGDSALYLCASSTGTIKAKNIQYFGAGTRLSVL.

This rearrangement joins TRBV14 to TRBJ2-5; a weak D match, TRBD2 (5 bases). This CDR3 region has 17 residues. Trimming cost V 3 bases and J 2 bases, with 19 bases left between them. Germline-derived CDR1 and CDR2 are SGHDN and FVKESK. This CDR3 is CASSQEVAGMGQETQYF. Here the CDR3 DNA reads TGTGCCAGCAGCCAGGAGGTTGCTGGGATGGGGCAAGAGACCCAGTACTTC.

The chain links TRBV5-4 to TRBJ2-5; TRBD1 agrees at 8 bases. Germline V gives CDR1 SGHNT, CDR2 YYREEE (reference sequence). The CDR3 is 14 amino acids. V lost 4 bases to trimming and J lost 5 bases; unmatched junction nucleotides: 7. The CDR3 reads CASSRGQGEETQYF. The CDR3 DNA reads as TGTGCCAGCAGCCGAGGACAGGGAGAGGAGACCCAGTACTTC.

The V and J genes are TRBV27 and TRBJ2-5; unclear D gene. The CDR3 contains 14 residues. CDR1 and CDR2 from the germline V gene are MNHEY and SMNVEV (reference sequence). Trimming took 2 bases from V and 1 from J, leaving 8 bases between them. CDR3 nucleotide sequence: TGTGCCAGCAGTTTACGTCAGGCCCAAGAGACCCAGTACTTC. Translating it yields CASSLRQAQETQYF.

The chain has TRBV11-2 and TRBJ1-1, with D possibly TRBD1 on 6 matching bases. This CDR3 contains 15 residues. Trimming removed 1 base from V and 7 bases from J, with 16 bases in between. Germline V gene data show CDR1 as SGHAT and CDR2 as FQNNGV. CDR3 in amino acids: CASSLVQGEGGEAFF. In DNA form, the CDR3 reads TGTGCCAGCAGCTTAGTCCAAGGTGAGGGGGGTGAAGCTTTCTTT.

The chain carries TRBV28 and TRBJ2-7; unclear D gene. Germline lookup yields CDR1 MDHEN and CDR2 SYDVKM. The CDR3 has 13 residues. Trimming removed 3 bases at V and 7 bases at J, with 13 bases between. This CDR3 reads CASSFTEIREQYF. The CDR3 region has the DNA TGTGCCAGCAGTTTCACGGAAATACGAGAGCAGTACTTC.

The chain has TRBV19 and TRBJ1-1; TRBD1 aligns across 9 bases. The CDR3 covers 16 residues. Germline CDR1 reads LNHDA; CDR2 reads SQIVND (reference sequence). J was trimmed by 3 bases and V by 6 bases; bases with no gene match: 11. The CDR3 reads CASRPTGGAGYTEAFF. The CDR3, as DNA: TGTGCCAGTAGGCCCACAGGGGGCGCGGGTTACACTGAAGCTTTCTTT.

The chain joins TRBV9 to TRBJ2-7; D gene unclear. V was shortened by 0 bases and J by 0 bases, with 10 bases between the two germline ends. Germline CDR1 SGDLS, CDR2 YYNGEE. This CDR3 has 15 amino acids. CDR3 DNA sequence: TGTGCCAGCAGCGTAGCTTTGGGGTTCTCCTACGAGCAGTACTTC. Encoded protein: CASSVALGFSYEQYF.

The CDR3, as DNA: TGTGCCGTACAATTGGGCAGGCGCACTGAAGCTTTCTTT. As protein: CAVQLGRRTEAFF. The chain combines TRBV19 with TRBJ1-1; D unresolved. The CDR3 is 13 amino acids. Germline V gene sequence: CDR1 LNHDA, CDR2 SQIVND (reference sequence). Deletions cut 11 bases from V and 4 bases from J, with 17 bases between.

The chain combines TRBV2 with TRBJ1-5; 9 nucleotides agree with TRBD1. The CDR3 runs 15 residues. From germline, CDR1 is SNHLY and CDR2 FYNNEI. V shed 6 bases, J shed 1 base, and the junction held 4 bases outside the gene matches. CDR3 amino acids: CASRWDRASNQPQHF. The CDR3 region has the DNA TGTGCCAGCAGATGGGACAGGGCCAGCAATCAGCCCCAGCATTTT. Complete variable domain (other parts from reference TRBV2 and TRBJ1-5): EPEVTQTPSHQVTQMGQEVILRCVPISNHLYFYWYRQILGQKVEFLVSFYNNEISEKSEIFDDQFSVERPDGSNFTLKIRSTKLEDSAMYFCASRWDRASNQPQHFGDGTRLSIL.

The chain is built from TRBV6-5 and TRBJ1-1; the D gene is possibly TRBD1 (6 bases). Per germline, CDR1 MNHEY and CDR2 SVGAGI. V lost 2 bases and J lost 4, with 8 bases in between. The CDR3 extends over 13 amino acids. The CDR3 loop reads CASSYAGATEAFF. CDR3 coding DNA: TGTGCCAGCAGTTACGCGGGGGCCACTGAAGCTTTCTTT.

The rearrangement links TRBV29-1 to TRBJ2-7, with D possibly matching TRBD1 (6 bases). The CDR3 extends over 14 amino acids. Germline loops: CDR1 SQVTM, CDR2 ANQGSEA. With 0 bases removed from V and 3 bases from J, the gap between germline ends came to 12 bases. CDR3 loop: CSVEDPRDNYEQYF. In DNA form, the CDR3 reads TGCAGCGTTGAAGATCCCAGGGACAACTACGAGCAGTACTTC.

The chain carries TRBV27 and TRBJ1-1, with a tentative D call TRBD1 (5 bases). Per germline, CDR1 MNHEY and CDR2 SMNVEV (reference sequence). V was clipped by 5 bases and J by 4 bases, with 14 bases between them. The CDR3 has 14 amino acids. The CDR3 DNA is TGTGCCAGCAGTCCCAGGGTCGGGGGCACTGAAGCTTTCTTT. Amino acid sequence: CASSPRVGGTEAFF.